A selection of T cell receptor beta chains follows, all from one sample in a study of CD8 T cells in Susac syndrome. TCRdb ran MiXCR on the immunoSEQ multiplex PCR reads and lists one entry per CDR3 protein. The top ten clones hold 0.11% of a sample with around 280,000 distinct CDR3 sequences, roughly 81% of them seen once. Sequencing was carried out using CD8+ T cells from PBMCs. The receptors were sampled from a human donor with multiple sclerosis. The CDR3 runs from the conserved cysteine through the conserved F or W. A D gene is named only where the DNA matches it firmly. Size tells how often a clone was seen (once, few, many) or the class of an expanded clone, and some rows leave it out.

v_gene	d_gene	abundance	j_gene	CDR3aa	CDR3nt
TRBV4-2	TRBD1	.	TRBJ2-1	CASSPVGQGGPGEQFF	TGTGCCAGCAGCCCAGTGGGACAGGGTGGGCCCGGTGAGCAGTTCTTC
TRBV30	.	.	TRBJ2-6	CAWAGTGAHSGANVLTF	TGTGCCTGGGCCGGGACCGGGGCCCACTCTGGGGCCAACGTCCTGACTTTC
TRBV7-9	TRBD1	.	TRBJ2-7	CASSLAWTGGRDEQYF	TGTGCCAGCAGCTTGGCCTGGACAGGGGGCAGGGACGAGCAGTACTTC
TRBV4-1	.	.	TRBJ1-3	CASSQTESSGNTIYF	TGCGCCAGCAGCCAAACGGAATCCTCTGGAAACACCATATATTTT
TRBV9	.	.	TRBJ2-1	CASSVQMGEVNSYNEQFF	TGTGCCAGCAGCGTACAAATGGGGGAGGTAAACTCCTACAATGAGCAGTTCTTC
TRBV2	.	.	TRBJ1-1	CASSIPWGSAEAFF	TGTGCCAGCAGTATACCTTGGGGATCCGCTGAAGCTTTCTTT
TRBV10-3	.	.	TRBJ1-1	CASEEGSEGTEAFF	TGTGCCTCTGAGGAGGGCAGCGAGGGGACTGAAGCTTTCTTT
TRBV13	TRBD2	.	TRBJ2-3	CASSLFLAGDADTQYF	TGTGCCAGCAGCTTGTTTCTAGCGGGAGACGCAGATACGCAGTATTTT
TRBV28	TRBD2	.	TRBJ2-1	CASSLGTSAFYNEQFF	TGTGCCAGCAGTTTAGGTACTAGCGCGTTCTACAATGAGCAGTTCTTC
TRBV28	TRBD2	.	TRBJ2-1	CASSPGTSGSSDEQFF	TGTGCCAGCAGCCCCGGGACTAGCGGGAGTTCGGATGAGCAGTTCTTC
TRBV6-5	TRBD1	.	TRBJ2-3	CASSYDWTGTVSTDTQYF	TGTGCCAGCAGTTACGACTGGACAGGGACAGTATCAACAGATACGCAGTATTTT
TRBV9	TRBD2	once	TRBJ2-2	CASGGRISGGELFF	TGTGCCAGCGGCGGGAGAATTTCGGGCGGGGAGCTGTTTTTT
TRBV28	TRBD2	.	TRBJ2-1	CASSSLLQREWYEQFF	TGTGCCAGCAGTTCCCTACTCCAGCGGGAGTGGTATGAGCAGTTCTTC
TRBV29-1	.	.	TRBJ2-1	CSVEWARGEQFF	TGCAGCGTTGAGTGGGCTAGAGGGGAGCAGTTCTTC
TRBV27	.	.	TRBJ1-2	CASSPRESLVYGYTF	TGTGCCAGCAGTCCCCGCGAGTCCCTCGTCTATGGCTACACCTTC
TRBV6-4	TRBD2	.	TRBJ2-1	CASSDGRERNEQFF	TGTGCCAGCAGTGACGGGCGGGAGAGGAATGAGCAGTTCTTC
TRBV30	TRBD1	.	TRBJ1-4	CAWSDPGDRELFF	TGTGCCTGGAGTGATCCTGGGGACAGAGAACTGTTTTTT
TRBV19	.	.	TRBJ2-2	CASSILILRQGRAGELFF	TGTGCCAGTAGTATCCTTATTTTGCGACAGGGGAGGGCCGGGGAGCTGTTTTTT
TRBV4-1	.	once	TRBJ2-3	CASSQVQRSTDTQYF	TGCGCCAGCAGCCAAGTCCAGCGGAGCACAGATACGCAGTATTTT
TRBV14	.	few	TRBJ1-1	CASSQGQNTEAFF	TGTGCCAGCAGCCAAGGACAGAACACTGAAGCTTTCTTT
TRBV7-9	.	.	TRBJ1-4	CASSPLPGAEKLFF	TGTGCCAGCAGCCCCCTCCCGGGGGCTGAAAAACTGTTTTTT
TRBV11-2	TRBD2	.	TRBJ2-7	CASSFSGTLGYEQYF	TGTGCCAGCAGCTTTAGCGGGACTCTGGGTTACGAGCAGTACTTC
TRBV9	.	once	TRBJ1-1	CASSPKQGFF	TGTGCCAGCAGCCCAAAACAGGGTTTCTTT
TRBV28	TRBD1	.	TRBJ2-7	CASSGQEPYPAYEQYF	TGTGCCAGCAGTGGACAGGAACCCTACCCGGCCTACGAGCAGTACTTC
TRBV19	.	.	TRBJ1-5	CASSIDLEGPNQPQHF	TGTGCCAGTAGTATAGATCTTGAGGGACCCAATCAGCCCCAGCATTTT
TRBV27	.	.	TRBJ2-7	CASSFAVLGEQYF	TGTGCCAGCAGTTTCGCAGTTCTGGGCGAGCAGTACTTC
TRBV21-1	.	.	TRBJ2-1	CASSKERPGNEQFF	TGTGCCAGCAGCAAAGAGAGGCCCGGCAATGAGCAGTTCTTC
TRBV5-5	.	.	TRBJ1-6	CASSYWDRAAARNSPLHF	TGTGCCAGCAGCTATTGGGATAGGGCAGCCGCCAGGAATTCACCCCTCCACTTT
TRBV10-3	.	.	TRBJ2-3	CAISSRSTDTQYF	TGTGCCATCAGTTCGCGTAGCACAGATACGCAGTATTTT
TRBV5-6	.	.	TRBJ2-7	CASSLEKLVGVAEPLYEQYF	TGTGCCAGCAGCTTGGAAAAGCTGGTCGGGGTAGCGGAACCCCTCTACGAGCAGTACTTC
TRBV7-9	TRBD2	.	TRBJ2-2	CASSLPPWTSDHTGELFF	TGTGCCAGCAGCCTCCCGCCATGGACTAGCGACCACACCGGGGAGCTGTTTTTT